These 6 T cell receptor beta chains share one sample of origin, sequenced in a study of blood T cells in healthy people across ages. The authors ran a second PCR of 7 to 11 cycles using a sample-barcoded 5' primer and a J-beta primer mix. One entry per CDR3 protein results from TCRdb running MiXCR on the 5' RACE reads. The data contain 710,000 or so distinct CDR3 sequences, roughly 30% of them singletons. What was sequenced was blood. Receptors originate from a woman older than 75 in good health.

The chain joins TRBV5-1 to TRBJ2-5; 12 nucleotides agree with TRBD1. The V and J ends lost 4 bases and 6 bases, in that order; junction bases with no gene match: 4. Per germline, CDR1 SGHRS and CDR2 YFSETQ. CDR3 length: 14 residues. CDR3 loop: CASSPGTGGQTQYF. CDR3 bases: TGCGCCAGCAGCCCCGGGACAGGGGGCCAGACCCAGTACTTC.

This clonotype was seen at least ten times. V usage is TRBV7-9 and J usage is TRBJ2-1, with 9 bases aligning to TRBD1. From germline, CDR1 is SEHNR and CDR2 FQNEAQ (reference sequence). The V gene end was trimmed by 5 bases and the J gene end by 5 bases; junction bases not matched to a gene: 22. The CDR3 spans 20 residues. CDR3 loop: CASSPGQGMAQRGINNEQFF. The CDR3 DNA reads as TGTGCCAGCAGCCCCGGACAGGGGATGGCACAGCGGGGAATAAACAATGAGCAGTTCTTC. Variable domain in full (rest from reference TRBV7-9 and TRBJ2-1): DTGVSQNPRHKITKRGQNVTFRCDPISEHNRLYWYRQTLGQGPEFLTYFQNEAQLEKSRLLSDRFSAERPKGSFSTLEIQRTEQGDSAMYLCASSPGQGMAQRGINNEQFFGPGTRLTVL.

This clonotype was seen at least ten times. The chain combines TRBV5-1 with TRBJ1-2; D unresolved. CDR1 is SGHRS and CDR2 is YFSETQ in the germline V gene. CDR3 length: 15 residues. Trimming took 4 bases from V and 5 from J, leaving 18 bases between them. The CDR3 protein is CASSPSGASPYGYTF. Here the CDR3 DNA reads TGCGCCAGCAGCCCCTCTGGAGCCAGCCCGTATGGCTACACCTTC.

This clonotype was seen repeatedly, ten times or more. V gene TRBV10-3 combines with J gene TRBJ1-1; D is ambiguous. CDR1 is ENHRY and CDR2 is SYGVKD in the germline V gene. The CDR3 covers 13 residues. The ends were cut back, 8 bases at V and 0 bases at J, with 10 bases in the middle. The CDR3 nucleotides are TGTGCCATCCGGGAACGGCTGAACACTGAAGCTTTCTTT. The encoded protein is CAIRERLNTEAFF.

For this clonotype: A much larger clone sits a single nucleotide away, making a read error possible. The chain links TRBV6-6 to TRBJ2-4, with 10 nucleotides matching TRBD2. V shed 6 bases, J shed 7 bases, and the junction held 9 bases outside the gene matches. This CDR3 is built from 15 residues. CDR1 and CDR2 (germline): MNHNY, SVGAGI (reference sequence). The CDR3 coding sequence is TGTGCCAGCAGCCCACTAGCGGGGTCCCGCAACATTCAGTACTTC. It encodes CASSPLAGSRNIQYF.

The chain links TRBV4-1 to TRBJ2-5; D not resolved. Germline V gene sequence: CDR1 MGHRA, CDR2 YSYEKL. Trimming shortened V by 1 base and J by 1 base, and 10 bases separated the two germline ends. The CDR3 spans 15 residues. CDR3: CASSQVGGRQETQYF. The DNA for the CDR3 is TGCGCCAGCAGCCAAGTCGGTGGTCGCCAAGAGACCCAGTACTTC.